This T cell receptor (beta chain) was sequenced for a study of blood T cells in healthy people across ages. Per sample, a minimum of 6 million PBMCs were isolated. This CDR3 has 13 residues. J lost 12 bases, V lost 4 bases, and 4 bases had no gene match. In germline, CDR1 is MNHEY, CDR2 SVGEGT. A sample-barcoded 5' primer and a J-beta primer mix were used in a second PCR of roughly 7 to 11 cycles. A single record per CDR3 protein comes from TCRdb applying MiXCR to the 5' RACE reads. The sample has 850,000 to 950,000 distinct CDR3 sequences, around 26% seen once; the top ten hold 17%. Sequencing was done on a sample of blood. This rearrangement joins TRBV6-2 or TRBV6-3 to TRBJ1-6; 9 positions agree with TRBD1. The TCR sequence derives from a woman aged 80 or over in good health. CDR3 in amino acids: CASSWGQGKPLHF. CDR3 DNA sequence: TGTGCCAGCAGTTGGGGACAGGGAAAACCCCTCCACTTT.